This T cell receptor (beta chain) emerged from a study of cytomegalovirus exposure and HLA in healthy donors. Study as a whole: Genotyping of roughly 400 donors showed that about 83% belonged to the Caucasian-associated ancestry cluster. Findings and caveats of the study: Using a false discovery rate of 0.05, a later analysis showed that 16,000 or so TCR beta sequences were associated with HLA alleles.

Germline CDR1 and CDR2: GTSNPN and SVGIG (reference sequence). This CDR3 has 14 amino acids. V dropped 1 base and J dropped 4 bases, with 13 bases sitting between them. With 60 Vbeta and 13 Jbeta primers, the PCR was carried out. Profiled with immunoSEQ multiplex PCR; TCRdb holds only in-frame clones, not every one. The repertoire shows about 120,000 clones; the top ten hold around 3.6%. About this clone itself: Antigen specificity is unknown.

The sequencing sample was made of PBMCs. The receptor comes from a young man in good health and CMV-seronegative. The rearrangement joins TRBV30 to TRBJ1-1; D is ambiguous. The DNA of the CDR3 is TGTGCCTGGAGTGGATGGGGAGGTAGCACTGAAGCTTTCTTT. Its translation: CAWSGWGGSTEAFF. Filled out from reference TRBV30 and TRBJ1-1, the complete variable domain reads SQTIHQWPATLVQPVGSPLSLECTVEGTSNPNLYWYRQAAGRGLQLLFYSVGIGQISSEVPQNLSASRPQDRQFILSSKKLLLSDSGFYLCAWSGWGGSTEAFFGQGTRLTVV.